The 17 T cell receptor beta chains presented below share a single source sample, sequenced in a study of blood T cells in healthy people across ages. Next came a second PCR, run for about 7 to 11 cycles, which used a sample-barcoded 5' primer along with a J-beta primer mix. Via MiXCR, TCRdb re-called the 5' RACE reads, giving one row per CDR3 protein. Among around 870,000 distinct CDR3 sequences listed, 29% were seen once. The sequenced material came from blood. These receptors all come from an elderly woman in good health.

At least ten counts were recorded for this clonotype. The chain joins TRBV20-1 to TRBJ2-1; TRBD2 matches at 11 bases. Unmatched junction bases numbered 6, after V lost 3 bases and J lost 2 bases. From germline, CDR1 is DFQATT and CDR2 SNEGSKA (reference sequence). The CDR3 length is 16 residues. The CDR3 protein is CSARVTSGGPYNEQFF. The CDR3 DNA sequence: TGCAGTGCTAGGGTAACTAGCGGGGGACCCTACAATGAGCAGTTCTTC.

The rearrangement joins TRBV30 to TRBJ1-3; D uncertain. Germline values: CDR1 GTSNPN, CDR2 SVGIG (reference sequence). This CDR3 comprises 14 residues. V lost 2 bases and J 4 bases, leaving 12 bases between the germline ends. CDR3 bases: TGTGCCTGGAGTCCGACAACGAGAGGAAACACCATATATTTT. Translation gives CAWSPTTRGNTIYF.

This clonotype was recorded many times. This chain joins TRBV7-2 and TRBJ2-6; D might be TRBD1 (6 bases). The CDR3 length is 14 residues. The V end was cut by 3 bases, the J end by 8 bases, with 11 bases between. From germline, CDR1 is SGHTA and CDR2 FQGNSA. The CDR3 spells CASSFPGTSNVLTF. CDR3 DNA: TGTGCCAGCAGCTTCCCCGGGACATCCAACGTCCTGACTTTC.

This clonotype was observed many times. The CDR3 sequence is CASSQVDRVGPNEQFF. The DNA of the CDR3 is TGTGCCAGCAGCCAAGTCGACAGGGTGGGCCCCAATGAGCAGTTCTTC. V usage is TRBV4-2 and J usage is TRBJ2-1, with TRBD1 matching 7 bases. This CDR3 is built from 16 residues. Germline lookup yields CDR1 LGHNA and CDR2 YNFKEQ. Unmatched junction bases numbered 9, after V lost 1 base and J lost 6 bases.

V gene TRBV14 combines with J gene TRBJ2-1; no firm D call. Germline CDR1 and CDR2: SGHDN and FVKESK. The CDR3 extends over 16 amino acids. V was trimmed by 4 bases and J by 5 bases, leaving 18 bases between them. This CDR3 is CASSPLGPVSNNEQFF. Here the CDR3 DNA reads TGTGCCAGCAGCCCTCTCGGGCCTGTGTCGAACAATGAGCAGTTCTTC. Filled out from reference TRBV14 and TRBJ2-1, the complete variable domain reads EAGVTQFPSHSVIEKGQTVTLRCDPISGHDNLYWYRRVMGKEIKFLLHFVKESKQDESGMPNNRFLAERTGGTYSTLKVQPAELEDSGVYFCASSPLGPVSNNEQFFGPGTRLTVL.

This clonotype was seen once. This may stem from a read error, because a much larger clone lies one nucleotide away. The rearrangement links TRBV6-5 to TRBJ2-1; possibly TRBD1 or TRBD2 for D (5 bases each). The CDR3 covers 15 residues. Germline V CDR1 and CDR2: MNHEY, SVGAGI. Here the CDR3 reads CASSYSSGRGNERFF. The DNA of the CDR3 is TGTGCCAGCAGTTACTCCAGCGGTCGGGGCAATGAGCGGTTCTTC.

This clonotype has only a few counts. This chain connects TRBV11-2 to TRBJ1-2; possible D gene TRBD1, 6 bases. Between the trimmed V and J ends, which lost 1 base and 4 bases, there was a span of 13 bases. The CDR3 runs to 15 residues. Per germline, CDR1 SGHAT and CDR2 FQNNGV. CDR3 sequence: CASSLAATGAYGYTF. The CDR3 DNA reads TGTGCCAGCAGCTTAGCCGCGACAGGAGCCTATGGCTACACCTTC.

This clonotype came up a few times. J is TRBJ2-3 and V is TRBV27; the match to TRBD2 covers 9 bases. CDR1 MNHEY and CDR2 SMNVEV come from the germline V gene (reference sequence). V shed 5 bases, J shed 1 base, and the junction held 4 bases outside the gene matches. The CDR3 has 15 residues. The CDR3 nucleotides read TGTGCCAGCAGTAATAGCGGGGGCCGCACAGATACGCAGTATTTT. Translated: CASSNSGGRTDTQYF.

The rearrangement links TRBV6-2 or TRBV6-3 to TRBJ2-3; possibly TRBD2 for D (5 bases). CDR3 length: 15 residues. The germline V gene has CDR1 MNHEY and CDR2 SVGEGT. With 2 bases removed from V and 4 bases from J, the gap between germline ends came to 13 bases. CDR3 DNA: TGTGCCAGCAGTTACGCTAGCCGAGGCGCAGATACGCAGTATTTT. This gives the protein CASSYASRGADTQYF.

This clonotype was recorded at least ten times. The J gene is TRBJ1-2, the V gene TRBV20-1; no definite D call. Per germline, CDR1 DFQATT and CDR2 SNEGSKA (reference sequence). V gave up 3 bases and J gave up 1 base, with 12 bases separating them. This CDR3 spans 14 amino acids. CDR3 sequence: CSASMPSVNYGYTF. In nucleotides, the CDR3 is TGCAGTGCTAGTATGCCCAGTGTTAACTATGGCTACACCTTC.

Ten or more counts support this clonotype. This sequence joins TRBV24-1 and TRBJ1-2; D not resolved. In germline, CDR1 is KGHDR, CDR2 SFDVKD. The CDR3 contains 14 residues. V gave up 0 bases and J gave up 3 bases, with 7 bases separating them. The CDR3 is CATSDLDGYYGYTF. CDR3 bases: TGTGCCACCAGTGATTTGGATGGATACTATGGCTACACCTTC.

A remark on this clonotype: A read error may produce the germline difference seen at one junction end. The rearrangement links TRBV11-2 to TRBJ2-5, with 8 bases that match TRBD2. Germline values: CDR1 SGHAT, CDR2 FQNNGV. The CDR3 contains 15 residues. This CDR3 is CASSLEASGRETQYF. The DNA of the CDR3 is TGTGCCAGCAGCCTAGAGGCTAGCGGGCGAGAGACCCAGTACTTC.

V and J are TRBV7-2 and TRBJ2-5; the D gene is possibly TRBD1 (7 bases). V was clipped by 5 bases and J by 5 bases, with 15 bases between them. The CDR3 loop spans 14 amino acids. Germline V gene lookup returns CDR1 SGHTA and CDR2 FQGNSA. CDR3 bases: TGTGCCAGCAGCGACCCAGGGGGGCACGAGACCCAGTACTTC. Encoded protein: CASSDPGGHETQYF.

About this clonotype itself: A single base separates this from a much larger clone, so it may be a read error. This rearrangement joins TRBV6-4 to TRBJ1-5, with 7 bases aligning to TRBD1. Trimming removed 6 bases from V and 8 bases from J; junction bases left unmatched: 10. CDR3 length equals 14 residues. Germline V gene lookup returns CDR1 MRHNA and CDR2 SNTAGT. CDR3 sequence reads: CASRDGTDVKPQHF. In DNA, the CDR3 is TGTGCCAGCAGGGACGGGACAGATGTAAAGCCCCAGCATTTT.

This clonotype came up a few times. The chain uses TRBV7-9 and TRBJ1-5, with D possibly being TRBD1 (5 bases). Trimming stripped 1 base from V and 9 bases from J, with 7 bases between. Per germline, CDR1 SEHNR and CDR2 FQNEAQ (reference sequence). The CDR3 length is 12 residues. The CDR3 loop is CASSLETGPQHF. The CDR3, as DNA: TGTGCCAGCAGCTTAGAAACAGGGCCCCAGCATTTT.

This CDR3 reads CASSQSVTSGRTEQFF. CDR3 nucleotides: TGTGCCAGCAGCCAATCCGTGACTAGCGGGAGGACTGAGCAGTTCTTC. The V and J genes are TRBV7-9 and TRBJ2-1, with 13 bases that match TRBD2. Per germline, CDR1 SEHNR and CDR2 FQNEAQ (reference sequence). This CDR3 spans 16 amino acids. Unmatched junction bases numbered 10, after V lost 5 bases and J lost 9 bases.

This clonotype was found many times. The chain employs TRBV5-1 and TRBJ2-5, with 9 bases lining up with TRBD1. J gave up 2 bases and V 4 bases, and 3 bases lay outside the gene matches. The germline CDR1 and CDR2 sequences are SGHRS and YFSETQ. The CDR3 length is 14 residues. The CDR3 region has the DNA TGCGCCAGCAGCCCAGGGACAGGGCAAGAGACCCAGTACTTC. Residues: CASSPGTGQETQYF.